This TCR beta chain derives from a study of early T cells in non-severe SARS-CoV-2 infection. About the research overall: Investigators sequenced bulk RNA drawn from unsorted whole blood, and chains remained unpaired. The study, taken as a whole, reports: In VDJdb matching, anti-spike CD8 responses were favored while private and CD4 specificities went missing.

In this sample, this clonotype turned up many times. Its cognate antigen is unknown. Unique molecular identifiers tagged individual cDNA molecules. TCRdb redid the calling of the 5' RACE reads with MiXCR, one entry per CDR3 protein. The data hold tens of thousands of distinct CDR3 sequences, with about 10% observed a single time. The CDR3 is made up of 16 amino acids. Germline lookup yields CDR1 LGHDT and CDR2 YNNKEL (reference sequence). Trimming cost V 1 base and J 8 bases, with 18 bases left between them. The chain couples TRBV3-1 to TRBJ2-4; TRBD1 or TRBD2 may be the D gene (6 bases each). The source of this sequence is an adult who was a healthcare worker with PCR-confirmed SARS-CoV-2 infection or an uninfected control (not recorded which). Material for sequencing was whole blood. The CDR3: CASSQAFARGADIQYF. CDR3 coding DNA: TGTGCCAGCAGCCAAGCCTTCGCGAGGGGGGCGGACATTCAGTACTTC.